These T cell receptor beta chains were read from a single sample in a study of cytomegalovirus exposure and HLA in healthy donors. Data came from immunoSEQ multiplex PCR; TCRdb stores just in-frame clones and leaves some out. The sample carries 170,000 or so clones, 70% to 90% recorded once. The source material was PBMCs. These receptors all stem from a girl aged 5-17 years in good health and CMV-seropositive. Each CDR3 is given with its conserved first and last residue. Each record gives: J gene, CDR3 length, D gene, clone size, V gene, CDR3 DNA, CDR3 protein. D genes are given only for firm matches. Some rows have no size entry. The others give once, few or many, or a class for an expanded clone.

>TRBJ2-1|11|TRBD1|NA|TRBV2
TGTGCCAGCAGATCCAGGGGGAAGCAGTTCTTC
CASRSRGKQFF
>TRBJ1-1|13|NA|NA|TRBV2
TGTGCCAGCAGGGCCGACATGAACACTGAAGCTTTCTTT
CASRADMNTEAFF
>TRBJ1-1|13|NA|NA|TRBV6-4
TGTGCCAGTGAAATCGGGATGAACACTGAAGCTTTCTTT
CASEIGMNTEAFF
>TRBJ1-2|15|TRBD1|NA|TRBV6-5
TGTGCCAGCACCAATATACAGGGGGGAAACTATGGCTACACCTTC
CASTNIQGGNYGYTF
>TRBJ1-1|13|NA|NA|TRBV27
TGTGCCAGCAGTGTATTCTTGAACACTGAAGCTTTCTTT
CASSVFLNTEAFF
>TRBJ2-3|18|TRBD2|once|TRBV5-4
TGTGCCAGCAGCTTAAGATCTAGCGGGAATCCGAGCACAGATACGCAGTATTTT
CASSLRSSGNPSTDTQYF
>TRBJ2-1|15|TRBD2|NA|TRBV15
TGTGCCACCAGCAGGGGGACTAGCGGACACAATGAGCAGTTCTTC
CATSRGTSGHNEQFF
>TRBJ1-6|16|NA|NA|TRBV9
TGTGCCAGCAGCGTAGATCCACGAACTCTCGGTTCACCCCTCCACTTT
CASSVDPRTLGSPLHF
>TRBJ1-5|15|NA|NA|TRBV6-1
TGTGCCAGCACCCCAGGGGTATATAGCAATCAGCCCCAGCATTTT
CASTPGVYSNQPQHF
>TRBJ1-1|16|NA|NA|TRBV7-9
TGTGCCAGCAGCTTAGGGCCTGCCGGGGTGAGCACTGAAGCTTTCTTT
CASSLGPAGVSTEAFF
>TRBJ1-2|13|NA|once|TRBV21-1
TGTGCCAGCAGCGTGGGGGGGAACTATGGCTACACCTTC
CASSVGGNYGYTF
>TRBJ1-4|14|TRBD1|NA|TRBV9
TGTGCCAGCAGCGTTGACAGGGCTTTTGAAAAACTGTTTTTT
CASSVDRAFEKLFF
>TRBJ1-1|13|NA|NA|TRBV5-1
TGCGCCAGCGCGCCGGGGATCGACACTGAAGCTTTCTTT
CASAPGIDTEAFF
>TRBJ1-2|22|NA|NA|TRBV12-5
TGTGCTAGTGGTTTGGTCGCGACAGGCCAGGACCCTTATACGCTCACTAACTATGGCTACACCTTC
CASGLVATGQDPYTLTNYGYTF
>TRBJ1-2|14|TRBD1|NA|TRBV27
TGTGCCAGCAGTTTCCAAACAGGGGTAGGGGGCTACACCTTC
CASSFQTGVGGYTF
>TRBJ1-2|12|NA|few|TRBV19
TGTGCCGTGGGTTCTGAAGGAGTTGGCTACACCTTC
CAVGSEGVGYTF
>TRBJ1-5|15|TRBD1|NA|TRBV6-5
TGTGCCAGCAGATCCACAGGGGCGGTCAATCAGCCCCAGCATTTT
CASRSTGAVNQPQHF
>TRBJ1-6|15|TRBD1|NA|TRBV18
TGTGCCAGCTCACCTTCAAGGACAGGGGATTCACCCCTCCACTTT
CASSPSRTGDSPLHF
>TRBJ2-5|14|TRBD1|NA|TRBV6-4
TGTGCCAGCAGTCCCGGACAGGGCCAAGAGACCCAGTACTTC
CASSPGQGQETQYF
>TRBJ1-2|13|TRBD1|NA|TRBV10-3
TGTGCCATCAGCGGGACAGCCAACTATGGCTACACCTTC
CAISGTANYGYTF
>TRBJ1-2|15|NA|NA|TRBV18
TGTGCCAGCTCACCTAGACAGGAGACAACAGGGGGCTACACCTTC
CASSPRQETTGGYTF
>TRBJ2-4|16|TRBD1|NA|TRBV5-6
TGTGCCAGCAGCGGCCGGGACAGGGGGCTGAAAAACATTCAGTACTTC
CASSGRDRGLKNIQYF
>TRBJ1-2|14|TRBD1|NA|TRBV7-9
TGTGCCAGCTCCCCGGGGACAGGGTTTTATGGCTACACCTTC
CASSPGTGFYGYTF
>TRBJ1-4|14|TRBD1|once|TRBV5-1
TGCGCCAGCAAATCGACAGGGGCTAATGAAAAACTGTTTTTT
CASKSTGANEKLFF
>TRBJ1-6|15|NA|NA|TRBV5-1
TGCGCCAGCAGCTCCGACAGTTCCTATAATTCACCCCTCCACTTT
CASSSDSSYNSPLHF
>TRBJ1-2|16|TRBD1|NA|TRBV2
TGTGCCAGCAGAGAATCCGCCGGGACAGCAATAGATGGCTACACCTTC
CASRESAGTAIDGYTF
>TRBJ1-1|15|NA|NA|TRBV21-1
TGTGCCAGCAGCAAAGGGGGACAGGGGGCGCCTGAAGCTTTCTTT
CASSKGGQGAPEAFF
>TRBJ2-7|11|NA|NA|TRBV18
TGTGCCAGCTCACTGTACTACGAGCAGTACTTC
CASSLYYEQYF